This TCR beta chain comes out of a study of blood T cell repertoires in COVID-19 (TCRdb year 2020). For context, the study as a whole: Samples covering the acute and convalescent phases of COVID-19 were provided by collaborators in the United States, Italy and Spain. The dataset comprised deeply sampled blood TCRbeta repertoires from subjects exposed to, actively infected with, or recovered from COVID-19. The repertoires were released in a freely available public database intended as a resource for research on the immune response to SARS-CoV-2. The samples were drawn from the first 160 participants of the ongoing ImmuneRACE study and from 1,254 subjects provided by 6 global collaborators. The prospective study material was composed of cDNA or gDNA derived from T cells, B-cell-depleted T cells, or PBMCs. A de-identified subject ID, COVID-19 status, age in years and sex were almost always included in the sample metadata. HLA class I and class II types, where available, came from metadata supplied by the sample provider rather than from assay-based typing. Broader findings and caveats from the paper: Clinical and demographic metadata were provided uncurated, with the amount varying by source and participant.

TCRbeta CDR3 regions were amplified from genomic DNA by means of the immunoSEQ Assay, a bias-controlled multiplex PCR. The authors' pipeline ran thus. Within the assay, amplification of reference gene primers was used to estimate how many nucleated cells each sample contained. Sequence reads were collapsed and filtered to measure the absolute abundance of every unique TCRbeta CDR3 rearrangement. For each sample, productive Simpson clonality was calculated by taking the square root of Simpson's diversity index across productive rearrangements. TCRdb took this table from immuneACCESS and kept in-frame rearrangements with V and J called. Such tables lack part of the clones; where checked against another copy, unresolved V genes explain under half of the gap, and the rest is unexplained. V and J calls and clone size are copied from that table; D and trimming were computed from the DNA. For this sample there are approximately 390,000 clones; roughly 90% appear just once. Roughly 6.8% of the sample rests with the top ten.

Notes on this clone: Its antigen is unknown. One junction end disagrees with the germline gene, perhaps due to a read error.

Sequences GTSNPN (CDR1) and SVGIG (CDR2) are obtained from the germline V gene (reference sequence). The CDR3, from cysteine to phenylalanine, totals 13 residues. The entry retains the CDR3 DNA only, 39 bases that are in frame from base 1. The collaborating institutions used their own protocols to collect whole blood in K2EDTA tubes. For TCRbeta analysis, collaborator samples were shipped as frozen whole blood, as isolated PBMCs, or as DNA extracted from either sample type. Source material: peripheral blood. In this chain, TRBV30 is recombined with TRBJ2-1; D gene: possibly TRBD2, on 5 matching bases. This sequence originates from a young man with active or convalescent COVID-19. DNA sequence: TGTGCCTGGAGGGCGGGTTCCTACAATGAGCAATTCTTC. The resulting protein is CAWRAGSYNEQFF.